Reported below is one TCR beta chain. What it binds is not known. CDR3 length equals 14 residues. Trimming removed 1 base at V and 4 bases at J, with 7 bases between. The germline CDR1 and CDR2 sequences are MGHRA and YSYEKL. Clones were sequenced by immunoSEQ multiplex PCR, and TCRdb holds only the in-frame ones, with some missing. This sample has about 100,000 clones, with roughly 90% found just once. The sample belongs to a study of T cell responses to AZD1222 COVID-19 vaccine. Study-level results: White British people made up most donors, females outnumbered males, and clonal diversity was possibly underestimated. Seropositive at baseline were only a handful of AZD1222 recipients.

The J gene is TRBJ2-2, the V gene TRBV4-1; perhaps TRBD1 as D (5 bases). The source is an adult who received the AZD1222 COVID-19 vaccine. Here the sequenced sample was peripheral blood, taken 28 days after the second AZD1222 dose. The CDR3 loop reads CASSQVDSTGELFF. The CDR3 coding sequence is TGCGCCAGCAGCCAAGTAGACAGCACCGGGGAGCTGTTTTTT.